Shown below are 15 T cell receptor beta chains from a single sample sequenced in a study of blood T cells in healthy people across ages. Next came a second PCR, run for about 6 to 12 cycles, which used a sample-barcoded 5' primer along with a J-beta primer mix. In TCRdb, the 5' RACE reads were re-called with MiXCR into one record per CDR3 protein. The table records some 890,000 distinct CDR3 sequences, almost 30% of them present only once. These data were also filed under a second study, of T cells of mothers and their children.

What was sequenced was blood. The receptors originated from a woman aged 40 to 50 in good health.

The chain recombines TRBV20-1 with TRBJ2-5, with TRBD1 matching 8 bases. The CDR3 is made up of 14 amino acids. V gave up 1 base and J gave up 5 bases; unmatched junction bases: 6. Germline V gives CDR1 DFQATT, CDR2 SNEGSKA (reference sequence). CDR3 in DNA: TGCAGTGCTAGAGTCGGCAGGGGGCAGGAGACCCAGTACTTC. It is translated as CSARVGRGQETQYF.

The gene calls are TRBV6-1 and TRBJ1-1; 9 positions agree with TRBD1. J lost 4 bases, V lost 5 bases, and 5 bases had no gene match. The CDR3 is 14 residues long. The germline CDR1 and CDR2 sequences are MNHNS and SASEGT. The CDR3 reads CASSQGQGFTEAFF. The CDR3 bases are TGTGCCAGCAGTCAGGGACAGGGCTTCACTGAAGCTTTCTTT.

This clonotype occurred once. The chain combines TRBV15 with TRBJ2-2; a possible D gene is TRBD1 (5 bases). The CDR3 covers 14 residues. Germline V gene lookup returns CDR1 LNHNV and CDR2 YYDKDF (reference sequence). V gave up 6 bases and J gave up 5 bases, with 13 bases separating them. The CDR3 bases are TGTGCCACCAGACAGGTTCTCCAAACCGGGGAGCTGTTTTTT. Its translation is CATRQVLQTGELFF.

On this clonotype: A clone one base away is much larger, so this may be a read error. The CDR3 sequence: CASGQDLKGTTYNEQFF. CDR3 DNA: TGTGCCAGCGGCCAAGATCTAAAGGGGACTACCTACAATGAGCAGTTCTTC. The V call is TRBV3-1, the J call TRBJ2-1, with TRBD2 matching 7 bases. This CDR3 spans 17 amino acids. Germline values: CDR1 LGHDT, CDR2 YNNKEL (reference sequence).

V usage is TRBV29-1 and J usage is TRBJ2-5, with D maybe TRBD1 (6 bases). Germline V gives CDR1 SQVTM, CDR2 ANQGSEA. V was cut by 4 bases and J by 2 bases, with 14 bases left in between. This CDR3 has 14 residues. The CDR3 DNA reads TGCAGCGTTGTTGCCGACAGGCAACAAGAGACCCAGTACTTC. Amino acids: CSVVADRQQETQYF.

This clonotype has at least ten counts. The chain carries TRBV4-3 and TRBJ1-1, with D uncertain. The germline V gene has CDR1 LGHNA and CDR2 YSLEER. The CDR3 spans 14 residues. The ends were cut back, 4 bases at V and 6 bases at J, with 15 bases in the middle. The CDR3 region has the DNA TGCGCCAGCAGCCTCCGCGTCGGGGAGGCTGAAGCTTTCTTT. Residues: CASSLRVGEAEAFF.

This sequence joins TRBV7-8 and TRBJ2-1, with TRBD1 matching over 7 bases. The CDR3 runs to 13 residues. The germline CDR1 and CDR2 sequences are SGHVS and FQNEAQ. V lost 5 bases, J lost 12 bases, and 10 bases stayed unmatched. CDR3 DNA: TGTGCCAGCAGCACTGAGACAGGGAACGGGCAGTTCTTC. Translating gives CASSTETGNGQFF.

This rearrangement joins TRBV12-3 or TRBV12-4 to TRBJ2-3, with D possibly matching TRBD1 (5 bases). The V end lost 1 base, the J end lost 2 bases, and 10 bases lay between the germline ends. There are 15 residues in the CDR3. In nucleotides, the CDR3 is TGTGCCAGCAGTTTAGTGAAGGGGATCACAGATACGCAGTATTTT. Translated, it gives CASSLVKGITDTQYF.

This clonotype was picked up a small number of times. The chain joins TRBV6-5 to TRBJ2-3; TRBD2 might be the D (5 bases). The V end lost 5 bases, the J end lost 3 bases, and 12 bases lay between the germline ends. This CDR3 spans 14 amino acids. Germline assignment: CDR1 MNHEY and CDR2 SVGAGI. In DNA form, the CDR3 reads TGTGCCAGCAGTCTCAACGGGGTTACAGATACGCAGTATTTT. Its protein is CASSLNGVTDTQYF.

The chain combines TRBV7-2 with TRBJ1-3; 7 bases are shared with TRBD1. CDR3 length: 13 amino acids. Looked up from germline, CDR1 is SGHTA and CDR2 is FQGNSA. Losses at the gene ends were 8 bases for V and 4 bases for J; bases not matched to a gene: 5. CDR3 coding DNA: TGTGCCAGCCGGGACAGTGGGGGAAACACCATATATTTT. Protein sequence: CASRDSGGNTIYF.

This clonotype was recorded at least ten times. The chain has TRBV25-1 and TRBJ2-1; 7 bases map to TRBD1. The CDR3 has 15 amino acids. Trimming at V came to 7 bases and at J to 2 bases, leaving 8 bases not matched to a gene. In germline, CDR1 is MGHDK, CDR2 SYGVNS. CDR3: CASKNRDSPYNEQFF. For the CDR3, the DNA is TGTGCCAGCAAAAACCGGGACAGTCCCTACAATGAGCAGTTCTTC.

The chain couples TRBV20-1 to TRBJ2-5, with a possible D match to TRBD1 (6 bases). The V gene's germline CDR1 is DFQATT and CDR2 SNEGSKA (reference sequence). This CDR3 is built from 13 residues. V lost 4 bases, J lost 1 base, and 10 bases lay in between. The CDR3 sequence: CSAIQTGQETQYF. CDR3 nucleotides: TGCAGTGCTATCCAGACAGGCCAAGAGACCCAGTACTTC.

The V and J genes are TRBV29-1 and TRBJ1-2; a weak D match, TRBD1 (5 bases). Germline V lookup: CDR1 SQVTM, CDR2 ANQGSEA. The CDR3 sequence is 14 residues long. The germline V and J ends were trimmed by 3 bases and 3 bases, with 14 bases remaining between them. The CDR3 is CSVDVAGTYYGYTF. The CDR3, as DNA: TGCAGCGTTGACGTCGCAGGGACTTACTATGGCTACACCTTC.

This clonotype was counted many times. This chain joins TRBV20-1 and TRBJ2-7; the D call may be TRBD1 or TRBD2 (5 bases each). Germline assignment: CDR1 DFQATT and CDR2 SNEGSKA (reference sequence). CDR3 size: 16 residues. The V gene lost 3 bases and the J gene lost 3 bases, with 21 bases spanning the gap. The chain's CDR3 is CSASSRTGRRYYEQYF. CDR3 in DNA: TGCAGTGCTAGCAGCAGAACGGGACGCCGATACTACGAGCAGTACTTC.

This clonotype was found many times. This chain joins TRBV27 and TRBJ2-3; no definite D call. Germline V lookup: CDR1 MNHEY, CDR2 SMNVEV (reference sequence). The ends were cut back, 1 base at V and 0 bases at J, with 8 bases in the middle. The length of the CDR3 is 15 residues. Here the CDR3 DNA reads TGTGCCAGCAGTTTATGGCCTCTAAGCACAGATACGCAGTATTTT. Translation gives CASSLWPLSTDTQYF.